Shown below are 3 T cell receptor beta chains from a single sample sequenced in a study of blood T cell repertoires in COVID-19. Sequencing used immunoSEQ multiplex PCR; TCRdb keeps in-frame clones, though not all of them. This table has 150,000 to 200,000 clones, about nine tenths appearing once. Sequenced material: peripheral blood. These receptors came from a woman between 45 and 60 years old with acute or convalescent COVID-19.

This chain connects TRBV5-1 to TRBJ1-3; the match to TRBD1 covers 7 bases. CDR3 length equals 15 residues. The V gene's germline CDR1 is SGHRS and CDR2 YFSETQ. Trimming at V came to 0 bases and at J to 1 base, leaving 1 base not matched to a gene. The CDR3 coding sequence is TGCGCCAGCAGCTTGGCACAGGGGTCTGGAAACACCATATATTTT. Amino acids: CASSLAQGSGNTIYF.

The chain joins TRBV2 to TRBJ2-7; TRBD1 is a possible D gene (6 bases). The CDR3 has 14 residues. The V gene's germline CDR1 is SNHLY and CDR2 FYNNEI. Trimming left V 6 bases short and J 1 base short, with 13 bases between. CDR3 sequence: CASRVYRDSYEQYF. The CDR3 DNA follows: TGTGCCAGCAGGGTTTACAGGGATTCCTACGAGCAGTACTTC.

The V gene is TRBV5-4, the J gene TRBJ2-2, with D tentatively TRBD1 (6 bases). The CDR3 runs to 16 residues. Germline values: CDR1 SGHNT, CDR2 YYREEE (reference sequence). The V end was cut by 3 bases, the J end by 5 bases, with 17 bases between. The CDR3 spells CASSSYRDKNTGELFF. For the CDR3, the DNA is TGTGCCAGCAGCTCTTACCGGGACAAGAATACCGGGGAGCTGTTTTTT. The full variable domain, with the rest looked up from reference TRBV5-4 and TRBJ2-2, is ETGVTQSPTHLIKTRGQQVTLRCSSQSGHNTVSWYQQALGQGPQFIFQYYREEENGRGNFPPRFSGLQFPNYSSELNVNALELDDSALYLCASSSYRDKNTGELFFGEGSRLTVL.